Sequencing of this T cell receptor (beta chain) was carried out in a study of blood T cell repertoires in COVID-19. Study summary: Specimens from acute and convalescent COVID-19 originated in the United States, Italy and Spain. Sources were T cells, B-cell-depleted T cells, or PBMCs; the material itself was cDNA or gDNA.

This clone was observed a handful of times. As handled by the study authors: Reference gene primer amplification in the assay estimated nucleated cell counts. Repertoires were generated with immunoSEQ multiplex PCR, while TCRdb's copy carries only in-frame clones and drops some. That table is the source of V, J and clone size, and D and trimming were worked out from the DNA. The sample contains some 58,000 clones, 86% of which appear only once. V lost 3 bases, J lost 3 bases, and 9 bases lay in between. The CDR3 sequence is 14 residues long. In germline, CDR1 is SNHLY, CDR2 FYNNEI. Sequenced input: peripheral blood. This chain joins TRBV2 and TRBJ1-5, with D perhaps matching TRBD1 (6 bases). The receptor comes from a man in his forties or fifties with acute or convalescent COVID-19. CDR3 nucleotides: TGTGCCAGCAGTGAGACAGGTTTCAATCAGCCCCAGCATTTT. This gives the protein CASSETGFNQPQHF.